This T cell receptor beta chain was sequenced in a study of human thymus T cells. The germline CDR1 and CDR2 sequences are MGHRA and YSYEKL. The CDR3 contains 14 residues. J was trimmed by 4 bases and V by 3 bases; bases with no gene match: 3. Using immunoSEQ multiplex PCR, the repertoire was profiled, and TCRdb retains in-frame clones only, with some absent. Among tens of thousands of clones listed, over 85% were seen once. Half of the eight donors gave about 0.45-1 mL blood during surgery. The chain has TRBV4-1 and TRBJ2-5, with 9 bases fitting TRBD2. This sequence originates from a boy under two years old with a congenital heart defect but otherwise immunologically healthy. Sample: blood. In DNA, the CDR3 is TGCGCCAGCAGCCAGAGAGCGGGAGGAGAGACCCAGTACTTC. This sequence encodes CASSQRAGGETQYF.